Following are 28 T cell receptor beta chains from one sample sequenced in a study of beta chain features in type 1 diabetes. The study reverse transcribed the entire isolated RNA, so it sequenced expressed TCRB transcripts. Generated by immunoSEQ multiplex PCR, the TCRdb table keeps only in-frame clones and is missing some. Of 150,000 to 200,000 clones in the sample, 9% to 10% were seen once. The source material was central memory CD4+ T cells from blood. These receptors came from a woman aged 18-29 years in good health.

CDR3 amino acids: CASSRGQGGTQTEAFF. The CDR3 coding sequence is TGCGCCAGCAGCCGGGGGCAGGGGGGAACTCAGACTGAAGCTTTCTTT. This chain links TRBV5-1 with TRBJ1-1; TRBD1 agrees at 7 bases. This CDR3 region has 16 residues. With 4 bases clipped from V and 5 bases from J, the junction kept 14 bases outside the gene matches. The germline V gene encodes CDR1 SGHRS and CDR2 YFSETQ.

This sequence joins TRBV30 and TRBJ1-2, with D unclear. CDR1 is GTSNPN, CDR2 SVGIG, per germline (reference sequence). Trimming left V 5 bases short and J 0 bases short, with 4 bases between. The CDR3 contains 11 residues. The CDR3 region is CAWSTNYGYTF. The CDR3 DNA is TGTGCCTGGTCAACTAACTATGGCTACACCTTC. Variable domain in full (rest from reference TRBV30 and TRBJ1-2): SQTIHQWPATLVQPVGSPLSLECTVEGTSNPNLYWYRQAAGRGLQLLFYSVGIGQISSEVPQNLSASRPQDRQFILSSKKLLLSDSGFYLCAWSTNYGYTFGSGTRLTVV.

This clone has just a few counts. The V call is TRBV12-5, the J call TRBJ2-7; 7 bases map to TRBD2. CDR3 size: 14 residues. V shed 8 bases, J shed 6 bases, and the junction held 13 bases outside the gene matches. Germline assignment: CDR1 LGHNT and CDR2 FRNRAP. DNA for the CDR3: TGTGCTAGTCGTCGCGGGAGTTGGGAGAGCGAGCAGTACTTC. This gives the protein CASRRGSWESEQYF.

V usage is TRBV30 and J usage is TRBJ2-7; 7 nucleotides match TRBD1. Trimming at V came to 2 bases and at J to 9 bases, leaving 7 bases not matched to a gene. Germline CDR1 GTSNPN, CDR2 SVGIG (reference sequence). The CDR3 runs 12 residues. DNA of the CDR3: TGTGCCTGGAGTACGACAGGGTCGCGGCAGTACTTC. Translating gives CAWSTTGSRQYF.

This clone has just a few counts. CDR3: CASSPQGGYEQYF. Here the CDR3 DNA reads TGTGCCAGCAGCCCCCAGGGGGGCTACGAGCAGTACTTC. The chain carries TRBV16 and TRBJ2-7; the D gene is possibly TRBD1 (7 bases). V was cut by 4 bases and J by 3 bases, with 10 bases left in between. Germline values: CDR1 KGHSY, CDR2 FQNENV. The length of the CDR3 is 13 residues. The full variable domain, in which reference TRBV16 and TRBJ2-7 provide the parts outside the CDR3, is GEEVAQTPKHLVRGEGQKAKLYCAPIKGHSYVFWYQQVLKNEFKFLISFQNENVFDETGMPKERFSAKCLPNSPCSLEIQATKLEDSAVYFCASSPQGGYEQYFGPGTRLTVT.

This chain links TRBV4-3 with TRBJ2-3; the match to TRBD2 covers 8 bases. The trim removed 0 bases at V and 4 bases at J, leaving 9 bases unmatched. Germline V gene data show CDR1 as LGHNA and CDR2 as YSLEER. The CDR3 sequence is 17 residues long. The CDR3 nucleotides read TGCGCCAGCAGCCAAGATTGGGGACTAGACATCCCAGATACGCAGTATTTT. It is translated as CASSQDWGLDIPDTQYF.

The chain employs TRBV5-6 and TRBJ2-3; D ambiguous. Trimming took 2 bases from V and 6 from J, leaving 10 bases between them. The germline V gene encodes CDR1 SGHDT and CDR2 YYEEEE. The CDR3 is 13 amino acids. CDR3 in DNA: TGTGCCAGCAGCTTTAGAAATGCGGATACGCAGTATTTT. Its protein product is CASSFRNADTQYF.

This clone came up a few times. The chain employs TRBV6-6 and TRBJ1-5; possible D gene TRBD1, 5 bases. The CDR3 covers 13 residues. The germline gives CDR1 MNHNY, CDR2 SVGAGI (reference sequence). Trimming left V 2 bases short and J 5 bases short, with 7 bases between. CDR3 in DNA: TGTGCCAGCAGTTACGGGGGGTATCAGCCCCAGCATTTT. Translated, it gives CASSYGGYQPQHF.

This clone has a handful of counts. The genes are TRBV7-2 and TRBJ2-2, with a tentative D call TRBD2 (6 bases). The CDR3 is 16 amino acids. Germline V gene lookup returns CDR1 SGHTA and CDR2 FQGNSA. V shed 2 bases and J shed 0 bases, with 10 bases lying between them. The CDR3 reads CASSLYSGTNTGELFF. In DNA form, the CDR3 reads TGTGCCAGCAGCTTATATAGCGGCACGAACACCGGGGAGCTGTTTTTT.

This clone was seen once. The chain recombines TRBV6-1 with TRBJ2-1; the match to TRBD2 covers 10 bases. This CDR3 contains 13 residues. Germline values: CDR1 MNHNS, CDR2 SASEGT. V dropped 10 bases and J dropped 9; count of bases not matched to a gene: 9. CDR3 DNA sequence: TGTGCCATCTCTAGCGGGAGCAGGAGTGAGCAGTTCTTC. Translated, it gives CAISSGSRSEQFF.

V gene TRBV7-2 combines with J gene TRBJ2-5; 7 bases are a match to TRBD1. Germline CDR1 SGHTA, CDR2 FQGNSA. V dropped 0 bases and J dropped 4; count of bases not matched to a gene: 5. The CDR3 is made up of 15 amino acids. The CDR3 loop reads CASSLARGLGETQYF. The DNA of the CDR3 is TGTGCCAGCAGCTTAGCCAGGGGGTTAGGAGAGACCCAGTACTTC. The full variable domain, completed using reference TRBV7-2 and TRBJ2-5, is GAGVSQSPSNKVTEKGKDVELRCDPISGHTALYWYRQSLGQGLEFLIYFQGNSAPDKSGLPSDRFSAERTGGSVSTLTIQRTQQEDSAVYLCASSLARGLGETQYFGPGTRLLVL.

This clone showed up many times. The chain employs TRBV9 and TRBJ2-3; 8 positions match TRBD1. CDR1 and CDR2 from the germline V gene are SGDLS and YYNGEE. This CDR3 is 13 amino acids long. V lost 3 bases, J lost 14 bases, and 11 bases stayed unmatched. The CDR3 sequence: CASSAPGQGPRYF. The CDR3 nucleotides read TGTGCCAGCAGCGCCCCTGGACAGGGACCGCGGTATTTT.

This sequence joins TRBV7-2 and TRBJ1-5; the D is unclear. The ends were cut back, 6 bases at V and 4 bases at J, with 7 bases in the middle. CDR3 length equals 12 residues. Germline V gene data show CDR1 as SGHTA and CDR2 as FQGNSA. CDR3 nucleotides: TGTGCCAGCAGGAAAGAGAATCAGCCCCAGCATTTT. It codes for CASRKENQPQHF.

The rearrangement joins TRBV18 to TRBJ2-7; the match to TRBD1 covers 7 bases. Germline-derived CDR1 and CDR2 are KGHSH and LQKENI. CDR3 size: 14 residues. V gave up 4 bases and J gave up 3 bases; unmatched junction bases: 6. Here the CDR3 reads CASSLASGGYEQYF. CDR3 DNA: TGTGCCAGCTCACTTGCCTCAGGGGGCTACGAGCAGTACTTC.

This sequence joins TRBV18 and TRBJ2-7, with 8 bases that match TRBD2. This CDR3 contains 17 residues. The J segment lost 5 bases and the V segment lost 10 bases, leaving 22 bases of the junction unmatched. In germline, CDR1 is KGHSH, CDR2 LQKENI. The CDR3: CATAGVMVSGSSNEQYF. DNA for the CDR3: TGTGCCACCGCCGGAGTGATGGTGAGCGGGAGTAGCAACGAGCAGTACTTC.

The table lists this clone with a few counts. CDR3 amino acids: CASVYRGGYGYTF. The CDR3 nucleotides are TGTGCCAGCGTATACAGGGGGGGCTATGGCTACACCTTC. The chain is built from TRBV5-4 and TRBJ1-2; 8 nucleotides agree with TRBD1. Germline V gene lookup returns CDR1 SGHNT and CDR2 YYREEE (reference sequence). J lost 4 bases, V lost 7 bases, and 6 bases had no gene match. The CDR3 loop spans 13 amino acids.

The chain combines TRBV5-1 with TRBJ1-2; 7 bases are shared with TRBD1. Germline V gene data show CDR1 as SGHRS and CDR2 as YFSETQ. Losses at the gene ends were 4 bases for V and 0 bases for J; bases not matched to a gene: 3. The CDR3 is 14 amino acids. The CDR3 spells CASSTGTANYGYTF. Here the CDR3 DNA reads TGCGCCAGCAGCACCGGGACAGCTAACTATGGCTACACCTTC. Full variable domain (outside the CDR3, taken from reference TRBV5-1 and TRBJ1-2): KAGVTQTPRYLIKTRGQQVTLSCSPISGHRSVSWYQQTPGQGLQFLFEYFSETQRNKGNFPGRFSGRQFSNSRSEMNVSTLELGDSALYLCASSTGTANYGYTFGSGTRLTVV.

There are a few counts of this clone. The J gene is TRBJ1-1, the V gene TRBV7-9; no definite D call. Germline V gene lookup returns CDR1 SEHNR and CDR2 FQNEAQ (reference sequence). This CDR3 contains 14 residues. V lost 3 bases and J 1 base, leaving 9 bases between the germline ends. CDR3 protein: CASSFSGKNTEAFF. For the CDR3, the DNA is TGTGCCAGCAGCTTTTCAGGAAAGAACACTGAAGCTTTCTTT.

The chain couples TRBV10-3 to TRBJ2-7; the match to TRBD1 covers 8 bases. V lost 7 bases to trimming and J lost 3 bases; unmatched junction nucleotides: 5. CDR1 and CDR2 (germline): ENHRY, SYGVKD. The CDR3 extends over 13 amino acids. In DNA form, the CDR3 reads TGTGCCATCACCTCTGGACAGGGCTACGAGCAGTACTTC. It translates to CAITSGQGYEQYF.

This chain joins TRBV2 and TRBJ2-2; TRBD1 is a possible D gene (6 bases). This CDR3 has 15 residues. V was pared by 8 bases and J by 5 bases, with 18 bases between. Germline lookup yields CDR1 SNHLY and CDR2 FYNNEI. CDR3 bases: TGTGCCAGCGGGTACGGGATCCAGGGGACCGGGGAGCTGTTTTTT. Amino acid sequence: CASGYGIQGTGELFF. The variable domain in full, with the rest retrieved from reference TRBV2 and TRBJ2-2, is EPEVTQTPSHQVTQMGQEVILRCVPISNHLYFYWYRQILGQKVEFLVSFYNNEISEKSEIFDDQFSVERPDGSNFTLKIRSTKLEDSAMYFCASGYGIQGTGELFFGEGSRLTVL.

This clone has more than one count but fewer than ten. J is TRBJ1-1 and V is TRBV5-1; TRBD1 might be the D (5 bases). CDR1 is SGHRS and CDR2 is YFSETQ in the germline V gene. Trimming took 0 bases from V and 3 from J, leaving 9 bases between them. The CDR3 has 14 amino acids. The CDR3 spells CASSLAGMDTEAFF. DNA for the CDR3: TGCGCCAGCAGCTTGGCAGGGATGGACACTGAAGCTTTCTTT.

This clone was counted only a few times. The chain couples TRBV29-1 to TRBJ2-4; the match to TRBD1 covers 7 bases. V lost 1 base to trimming and J lost 7 bases; unmatched junction nucleotides: 4. From germline, CDR1 is SQVTM and CDR2 ANQGSEA. This CDR3 comprises 13 residues. In DNA, the CDR3 is TGCAGCGTTGAAGTTTCCAGGGGGAACATTCAGTACTTC. Translation gives CSVEVSRGNIQYF.

This clone was seen a few times. The V and J genes are TRBV2 and TRBJ2-5, with TRBD2 as a possible D gene (6 bases). The V gene's germline CDR1 is SNHLY and CDR2 FYNNEI. The CDR3 has 13 amino acids. CDR3 sequence (DNA): TGTGCTGGGGGGAAAGGAGGACAAGAGACCCAGTACTTC. Its protein is CAGGKGGQETQYF. The full variable domain, rest sourced from reference TRBV2 and TRBJ2-5, is EPEVTQTPSHQVTQMGQEVILRCVPISNHLYFYWYRQILGQKVEFLVSFYNNEISEKSEIFDDQFSVERPDGSNFTLKIRSTKLEDSAMYFCAGGKGGQETQYFGPGTRLLVL.

Comment on this clone: Its ends do not fully match the called genes, so a read error is possible. V gene TRBV7-7 combines with J gene TRBJ2-2, with TRBD1 matching over 7 bases. CDR3 length: 14 amino acids. Germline loops: CDR1 SSHAT, CDR2 FNYEAQ (reference sequence). The CDR3: CASSPAGGTGELFF. CDR3 coding DNA: TGTGCTAGCAGCCCAGCAGGGGGAACCGGGGAGCTGTTTTTT.

This clone was picked up a small number of times. The rearrangement links TRBV5-1 to TRBJ1-4, with TRBD1 identical over 7 bases. The CDR3 covers 14 residues. Germline CDR1 SGHRS, CDR2 YFSETQ. The V segment lost 2 bases and the J segment 5 bases; nucleotides outside the gene matches: 3. CDR3 residues: CASSFLGQNEKLFF. The CDR3 DNA is TGCGCCAGCAGCTTTTTGGGACAGAATGAAAAACTGTTTTTT.

This clone came up a few times. The sample contains more than one DNA sequence encoding this CDR3. The chain employs TRBV30 and TRBJ2-5, with a weak D call TRBD2 (7 bases). Trimming pared 3 bases from V and 2 bases from J, leaving 10 bases between. There are 13 residues in the CDR3. Germline V gene lookup returns CDR1 GTSNPN and CDR2 SVGIG (reference sequence). CDR3: CAWSGGLQETQYF. Written as DNA, the CDR3 is TGTGCCTGGAGCGGGGGGCTACAAGAGACCCAGTACTTC.

This clone has just a few counts. The chain employs TRBV5-6 and TRBJ1-1; D uncertain. Per the germline V gene, CDR1 is SGHDT and CDR2 is YYEEEE. V dropped 2 bases and J dropped 4 bases, with 9 bases sitting between them. CDR3 length: 13 residues. The chain's CDR3 is CASSFWSGTEAFF. The DNA for the CDR3 is TGTGCCAGCAGCTTTTGGTCAGGCACTGAAGCTTTCTTT. Filled out from reference TRBV5-6 and TRBJ1-1, the complete variable domain reads DAGVTQSPTHLIKTRGQQVTLRCSPKSGHDTVSWYQQALGQGPQFIFQYYEEEERQRGNFPDRFSGHQFPNYSSELNVNALLLGDSALYLCASSFWSGTEAFFGQGTRLTVV.

The rearrangement links TRBV25-1 to TRBJ1-1; possibly TRBD1 for D (5 bases). The CDR3 spans 11 residues. The germline CDR1 and CDR2 sequences are MGHDK and SYGVNS. The ends were cut back, 5 bases at V and 10 bases at J, with 11 bases in the middle. The CDR3 reads CASSTGGRAFF. The CDR3 coding sequence is TGTGCCAGCAGTACCGGGGGAAGAGCTTTCTTT.